Each of the 26 T cell receptor beta chains below was sequenced from the same sample in a study of response to subunit inactivated influenza vaccine. TCRdb re-called the RT-PCR reads through MiXCR, storing one row per CDR3 protein. The sample gives about 540,000 distinct CDR3 sequences, under 30% of which show up once; around 2.8% is in the top ten. These data were also filed under a second study, of T cells expressing NK-cell markers. That study adds: In generating TCR beta cDNA, 5'RACE template switching with UMIs was used.

Sequencing was performed on CD4+ T cells sorted from PBMCs, taken approximately 13 days after vaccination. The receptor set was obtained from a man aged 50 or older who received an inactivated influenza vaccine.

V usage is TRBV6-5 and J usage is TRBJ1-5; D ambiguous. The germline V gene has CDR1 MNHEY and CDR2 SVGAGI. V dropped 2 bases and J dropped 4 bases, with 9 bases sitting between them. The CDR3 runs to 14 residues. Here the CDR3 DNA reads TGTGCCAGCAGTTACGCAGACTGGAATCAGCCCCAGCATTTT. Its protein is CASSYADWNQPQHF.

The chain is built from TRBV10-3 and TRBJ1-1, with D possibly matching TRBD1 (5 bases). The germline CDR1 and CDR2 sequences are ENHRY and SYGVKD. Trimming took off 6 bases at V and 1 base at J, with 12 bases between the two ends. This CDR3 contains 14 residues. CDR3 region: CAISRLGENTEAFF. CDR3 bases: TGTGCCATCAGCCGGCTGGGGGAGAACACTGAAGCTTTCTTT.

This clonotype was counted a few times. This may be a read error, as it is one base from a much larger clone. The V gene is TRBV3-1, the J gene TRBJ2-7; D remains ambiguous. The CDR3 is 12 amino acids. Trimming removed 0 bases at V and 2 bases at J, with 2 bases between. CDR1 is LGHDT and CDR2 is YNNKEL in the germline V gene (reference sequence). The CDR3 protein is CASSQDPYEQYF. Here the CDR3 DNA reads TGTGCCAGCAGCCAAGATCCCTACGAGCAGTACTTC.

V and J are TRBV28 and TRBJ2-7; 7 nucleotides line up with TRBD1. V shed 6 bases and J 3 bases; nucleotides not matched to a gene: 8. The CDR3 is 14 residues long. Looked up from germline, CDR1 is MDHEN and CDR2 is SYDVKM. CDR3 in DNA: TGTGCCAGCAGCACCCCGGGACAGTTCTACGAGCAGTACTTC. Its translation: CASSTPGQFYEQYF.

In this sample, this clonotype turned up a few times. The chain has TRBV29-1 and TRBJ2-2; 7 positions agree with TRBD1. CDR3 length: 15 residues. In germline, CDR1 is SQVTM, CDR2 ANQGSEA. The ends lost 2 bases at V and 0 bases at J; junction bases unmatched: 3. Here the CDR3 DNA reads TGCAGCGTTGAACTGGGACAGACGAACACCGGGGAGCTGTTTTTT. Amino acid sequence: CSVELGQTNTGELFF.

This rearrangement joins TRBV10-3 to TRBJ1-6; D gene uncertain. Germline V lookup: CDR1 ENHRY, CDR2 SYGVKD. V was shortened by 5 bases and J by 2 bases, with 10 bases between the two germline ends. This CDR3 region has 15 residues. CDR3 in DNA: TGTGCCATCAGTTACGGGCCCCCCTATAATTCACCCCTCCACTTT. Its protein is CAISYGPPYNSPLHF.

The chain uses TRBV10-2 and TRBJ2-7; D gene unclear. The V gene lost 8 bases and the J gene lost 2 bases, with 13 bases spanning the gap. Germline values: CDR1 WSHSY, CDR2 SAAADI. The CDR3 is made up of 13 amino acids. CDR3 protein: CASGNSGPYEQYF. CDR3 sequence (DNA): TGCGCCAGCGGAAACAGTGGTCCCTACGAGCAGTACTTC.

This clonotype was seen a handful of times. The DNA of the CDR3 is TGTGCCAGCAGTATGGGGGCCCGTAACTCACCCCTCCACTTT. This gives the protein CASSMGARNSPLHF. The chain recombines TRBV12-3 or TRBV12-4 with TRBJ1-6; maybe TRBD1 (6 bases). This CDR3 is 14 amino acids long. V shed 5 bases and J shed 10 bases, with 15 bases lying between them.

The sample holds a few counts of this clonotype. The J gene is TRBJ2-5, the V gene TRBV5-1; TRBD1 is a possible D gene (5 bases). Germline V CDR1 and CDR2: SGHRS, YFSETQ. The CDR3 is made up of 15 amino acids. Between the trimmed V and J ends, which lost 2 bases and 5 bases, there was a span of 16 bases. CDR3 coding DNA: TGCGCCAGCAGCTTCTATGGGCAGGGTCGGGAGACCCAGTACTTC. This sequence encodes CASSFYGQGRETQYF.

This clonotype was counted a few times. The genes are TRBV29-1 and TRBJ2-2; TRBD1 matches 10 bases. After removal of 5 bases from V and 4 bases from J, the junction contained 4 bases not matched to a gene. The CDR3 is made up of 14 amino acids. From germline, CDR1 is SQVTM and CDR2 ANQGSEA. CDR3 protein: CSVSDRGPTGELFF. The DNA for the CDR3 is TGCAGCGTTTCTGACAGGGGGCCCACCGGGGAGCTGTTTTTT.

The chain recombines TRBV11-2 with TRBJ1-4; TRBD1 aligns across 8 bases. The length of the CDR3 is 15 residues. Germline CDR1 is SGHAT and CDR2 is FQNNGV. The V gene end was trimmed by 5 bases and the J gene end by 5 bases; junction bases not matched to a gene: 7. CDR3 sequence: CASSKDRGQNEKLFF. The CDR3 DNA reads as TGTGCCAGCAGCAAAGACAGGGGCCAAAATGAAAAACTGTTTTTT.

This clonotype was seen at least ten times. The rearrangement joins TRBV29-1 to TRBJ2-1, with D tentatively TRBD2 (6 bases). Per the germline V gene, CDR1 is SQVTM and CDR2 is ANQGSEA. The germline V and J ends were trimmed by 4 bases and 8 bases, with 15 bases remaining between them. The CDR3 is 13 amino acids. The CDR3 loop reads CSVGRESGDEQFF. CDR3 bases: TGCAGCGTTGGGCGGGAATCAGGCGATGAGCAGTTCTTC.

The count of this clonotype is one. This chain links TRBV28 with TRBJ2-3, with D possibly called TRBD1 or TRBD2 (5 bases each). Trimming shortened V by 3 bases and J by 1 base, and 11 bases separated the two germline ends. Germline lookup yields CDR1 MDHEN and CDR2 SYDVKM. The CDR3 spans 15 residues. This chain's CDR3 is CASSFRDGGTDTQYF. The CDR3, as DNA: TGTGCCAGCAGTTTCCGGGACGGGGGCACAGATACGCAGTATTTT. Supplemented by reference TRBV28 and TRBJ2-3, the full variable domain reads DVKVTQSSRYLVKRTGEKVFLECVQDMDHENMFWYRQDPGLGLRLIYFSYDVKMKEKGDIPEGYSVSREKKERFSLILESASTNQTSMYLCASSFRDGGTDTQYFGPGTRLTVL.

This clonotype was counted ten times or more. This sequence joins TRBV7-2 and TRBJ1-2, with TRBD1 as a possible D gene (6 bases). Germline V gives CDR1 SGHTA, CDR2 FQGNSA. Between the trimmed V and J ends, which lost 3 bases and 5 bases, there was a span of 13 bases. The CDR3 consists of 14 residues. The CDR3 coding sequence is TGTGCCAGCAGCTTGAGTCAGGGGATATATGGCTACACCTTC. Translating gives CASSLSQGIYGYTF.

The chain joins TRBV3-1 to TRBJ1-2, with no clear D. The CDR3 has 12 amino acids. V was pared by 4 bases and J by 9 bases, with 12 bases between. The germline V gene has CDR1 LGHDT and CDR2 YNNKEL (reference sequence). The CDR3 nucleotides read TGTGCCAGCAGCCCCCTATGGGGAAGCTACACCTTC. Translating gives CASSPLWGSYTF.

The chain carries TRBV10-3 and TRBJ2-2; 7 bases agree with TRBD2. After removal of 2 bases from V and 3 bases from J, the junction contained 3 bases not matched to a gene. The CDR3 totals 15 residues. Germline CDR1 ENHRY, CDR2 SYGVKD. The CDR3 DNA sequence: TGTGCCATCAGTGAGAAGGGAGGGGACACCGGGGAGCTGTTTTTT. It yields the protein CAISEKGGDTGELFF.

In this sample, this clonotype turned up many times. This chain joins TRBV24-1 and TRBJ2-5; D is undetermined. The germline gives CDR1 KGHDR, CDR2 SFDVKD. V shed 4 bases and J shed 6 bases, with 11 bases lying between them. This CDR3 is 13 amino acids long. CDR3 nucleotides: TGTGCCACCAGTGACCTGGCGAGGAAGACCCAGTACTTC. Encoded protein: CATSDLARKTQYF.

The rearrangement links TRBV10-2 to TRBJ2-1, with 9 bases aligning to TRBD2. CDR3 length equals 17 residues. The ends lost 6 bases at V and 4 bases at J; junction bases unmatched: 13. Germline lookup yields CDR1 WSHSY and CDR2 SAAADI. CDR3 in amino acids: CASSLSPSSGEYNEQFF. The CDR3 DNA sequence: TGCGCCAGCAGCCTGAGCCCCTCTAGCGGGGAGTACAATGAGCAGTTCTTC.

The chain combines TRBV10-3 with TRBJ2-3; 7 bases map to TRBD2. V dropped 8 bases and J dropped 1; count of bases not matched to a gene: 6. This CDR3 is built from 14 residues. Germline CDR1 and CDR2: ENHRY and SYGVKD. The CDR3 spells CAICASGRTDTQYF. DNA for the CDR3: TGTGCCATCTGCGCTAGCGGCCGCACAGATACGCAGTATTTT.

This clonotype appeared a few times. This chain joins TRBV7-9 and TRBJ1-4; 8 nucleotides match TRBD1. Per germline, CDR1 SEHNR and CDR2 FQNEAQ (reference sequence). J gave up 13 bases and V 1 base, and 5 bases lay outside the gene matches. The CDR3 consists of 13 residues. The CDR3 coding sequence is TGTGCCAGCAGCTTAGTCGACAGGGGAGGACTGTTTTTT. This codes for CASSLVDRGGLFF. Full variable domain (remainder filled in from reference TRBV7-9 and TRBJ1-4): DTGVSQNPRHKITKRGQNVTFRCDPISEHNRLYWYRQTLGQGPEFLTYFQNEAQLEKSRLLSDRFSAERPKGSFSTLEIQRTEQGDSAMYLCASSLVDRGGLFFGSGTQLSVL.

This clonotype was observed a few times. The chain carries TRBV18 and TRBJ1-2; D not resolved. The V end was cut by 3 bases, the J end by 2 bases, with 10 bases between. In germline, CDR1 is KGHSH, CDR2 LQKENI. The CDR3 loop spans 14 amino acids. CDR3 region: CASSPGQFNYGYTF. The CDR3 region has the DNA TGTGCCAGCTCACCGGGCCAGTTCAACTATGGCTACACCTTC. The whole variable domain, filled in from reference TRBV18 and TRBJ1-2, reads NAGVMQNPRHLVRRRGQEARLRCSPMKGHSHVYWYRQLPEEGLKFMVYLQKENIIDESGMPKERFSAEFPKEGPSILRIQQVVRGDSAAYFCASSPGQFNYGYTFGSGTRLTVV.

The chain combines TRBV4-1 with TRBJ1-4, with D perhaps matching TRBD1 (5 bases). In germline, CDR1 is MGHRA, CDR2 YSYEKL. Deletions cut 3 bases from V and 0 bases from J, with 8 bases between. The CDR3 length is 15 residues. The CDR3 sequence is CASSQQGTTNEKLFF. CDR3 bases: TGCGCCAGCAGCCAGCAGGGAACAACTAATGAAAAACTGTTTTTT.

This clonotype has only a few counts. The J gene is TRBJ2-5, the V gene TRBV7-8; D not certain. V lost 1 base and J 0 bases, leaving 9 bases between the germline ends. Per the germline V gene, CDR1 is SGHVS and CDR2 is FQNEAQ. The CDR3 is 15 amino acids. The DNA of the CDR3 is TGTGCCAGCAGCTTAGATCCCGGGTACCAAGAGACCCAGTACTTC. Amino acids: CASSLDPGYQETQYF.

This chain joins TRBV6-5 and TRBJ1-2; D remains unclear. Germline assignment: CDR1 MNHEY and CDR2 SVGAGI. V lost 0 bases to trimming and J lost 7 bases, with 21 bases between them. CDR3 length: 17 residues. CDR3 in DNA: TGTGCCAGCAGTTACTCTACGATAAGGTGGTGGACGGCTGGCTACACCTTC. This encodes CASSYSTIRWWTAGYTF.

V usage is TRBV6-1 and J usage is TRBJ1-5, with TRBD1 matching 9 bases. Trimming at V came to 5 bases and at J to 5 bases, leaving 10 bases not matched to a gene. CDR1 and CDR2 from the germline V gene are MNHNS and SASEGT. This CDR3 spans 16 amino acids. CDR3 loop: CASSPQGTGFYQPQHF. CDR3 DNA sequence: TGTGCCAGCAGTCCTCAAGGGACAGGGTTCTATCAGCCCCAGCATTTT.

This clonotype turned up a few times. This chain joins TRBV9 and TRBJ1-1; D might be TRBD1 (5 bases). Trimming removed 0 bases at V and 4 bases at J, with 16 bases between. In germline, CDR1 is SGDLS, CDR2 YYNGEE. This CDR3 has 16 residues. The CDR3 is CASSVEDGGFITEAFF. DNA for the CDR3: TGTGCCAGCAGCGTAGAGGACGGGGGATTTATCACTGAAGCTTTCTTT. The variable domain in full, with the rest retrieved from reference TRBV9 and TRBJ1-1, is DSGVTQTPKHLITATGQRVTLRCSPRSGDLSVYWYQQSLDQGLQFLIQYYNGEERAKGNILERFSAQQFPDLHSELNLSSLELGDSALYFCASSVEDGGFITEAFFGQGTRLTVV.